The rows below give T cell receptor beta chains drawn from one sample of a study of T cell responses to AZD1222 COVID-19 vaccine. The protocol was immunoSEQ multiplex PCR, while the TCRdb copy is restricted to in-frame clones and leaves out a portion. The data contain just under 55,000 clones, 89% of them seen just once; the ten biggest clones take up around 2%. Material: peripheral blood, obtained on day 0 of AZD1222 vaccination. These TCRs come from an adult in good health. The CDR3 runs from the conserved cysteine through the conserved F or W. The order of the fields is D gene, V gene, clone size, J gene, CDR3 protein, CDR3 DNA. D genes are given only for firm matches. Clone size is given for some rows only: seen once, a few or many times, or a class if the clone is expanded.

TRBD1	TRBV3-1/TRBV3-2	NA	TRBJ2-1	CASWDRASNEQFF	TGTGCCAGCTGGGACAGGGCGAGCAATGAGCAGTTCTTC
NA	TRBV28	NA	TRBJ2-7	CASSIGGYSSYEQYF	TGTGCCAGCAGTATAGGGGGTTACTCCTCCTACGAGCAGTACTTC
NA	TRBV18	NA	TRBJ2-5	CASSPPQFQETQYF	TGTGCCAGCTCACCACCCCAGTTTCAGGAGACCCAGTACTTC
TRBD1	TRBV7-9	NA	TRBJ1-6	CASSLGSGGSATPLHF	TGTGCCAGCAGCTTAGGGTCAGGGGGCTCGGCGACACCCCTCCACTTT
NA	TRBV5-1	NA	TRBJ2-7	CASSLSGSLEPYLF	TGCGCCAGCAGCTTGTCGGGCAGCTTGGAACCGTACCTCTTC
NA	TRBV18	NA	TRBJ2-7	CASSPGTYREQYF	TGTGCCAGCTCACCCGGGACATATAGAGAGCAGTACTTC
NA	TRBV10-3	NA	TRBJ2-3	CAISEGSDTQYF	TGTGCCATCAGTGAGGGGTCAGATACGCAGTATTTT
NA	TRBV15	NA	TRBJ2-7	CATSRGVQGRTEQYF	TGTGCCACCAGCAGAGGTGTTCAGGGACGGACTGAGCAGTACTTC
TRBD1	TRBV9	NA	TRBJ2-1	CASSLSIGGQGTTSSYNEQFF	TGTGCCAGCAGCCTCTCTATTGGGGGACAGGGGACGACGAGCTCCTACAATGAGCAGTTCTTC
NA	TRBV19	few	TRBJ1-5	CASSQKGGSNQPQHF	TGTGCCAGTAGTCAAAAGGGGGGGAGCAATCAGCCCCAGCATTTT
NA	TRBV3-1/TRBV3-2	few	TRBJ1-1	CASSQGNLEAFF	TGTGCCAGCAGCCAGGGGAATCTTGAAGCTTTCTTT
NA	TRBV20-1	NA	TRBJ2-3	CSASREITDTQYF	TGCAGTGCTAGTAGAGAGATCACAGATACGCAGTATTTT
NA	TRBV9	NA	TRBJ1-5	CASSAQGEDQPQHF	TGTGCCAGCAGCGCACAGGGAGAGGATCAGCCCCAGCATTTT
NA	TRBV19	NA	TRBJ1-2	CASSISGGNYGYTF	TGTGCCAGTAGTATATCGGGAGGTAACTATGGCTACACCTTC
NA	TRBV19	NA	TRBJ2-2	CASSTRANTGELFF	TGTGCCAGTAGTACCCGGGCGAACACCGGGGAGCTGTTTTTT
TRBD2	TRBV7-9	NA	TRBJ2-1	CASSPPSASGGIYNEQFF	TGTGCCAGCAGCCCACCCTCGGCTAGCGGGGGCATATACAATGAGCAGTTCTTC
NA	TRBV21-1	once	TRBJ1-6	CASSSCSSYNSPLHF	TGTGCCAGCAGCAGCTGTAGCTCCTATAATTCACCCCTCCACTTT
TRBD1	TRBV7-3	NA	TRBJ1-5	CASSSNRGPAQPQHF	TGTGCCAGCAGCTCAAACAGGGGGCCGGCTCAGCCCCAGCATTTT
NA	TRBV21-1	NA	TRBJ2-7	CASSGTAVWHF	TGTGCCAGCAGCGGTACAGCCGTTTGGCACTTC
TRBD1	TRBV18	NA	TRBJ2-5	CASSPDRVRETQYF	TGTGCCAGCTCACCTGACAGGGTCCGAGAGACCCAGTACTTC
TRBD1	TRBV19	NA	TRBJ2-2	CASSIQGANTGELFF	TGTGCCAGTAGTATTCAGGGGGCGAACACCGGGGAGCTGTTTTTT
TRBD1	TRBV6-5	NA	TRBJ1-1	CASSITGTVDWEAFF	TGTGCCAGCAGTATTACCGGGACAGTGGATTGGGAAGCTTTCTTT
TRBD2	TRBV2	NA	TRBJ2-1	CASSELTSGRLEQFF	TGTGCCAGCAGTGAGTTGACTAGCGGGCGATTAGAGCAGTTCTTC
NA	TRBV11-2	NA	TRBJ2-3	CASSLDGQGGADTQYF	TGTGCCAGCAGCTTAGATGGCCAAGGAGGGGCAGATACGCAGTATTTT
TRBD1	TRBV27	once	TRBJ2-3	CASSLLTGTGLADTQYF	TGTGCCAGCAGTTTACTCACCGGGACAGGGCTCGCAGATACGCAGTATTTT
NA	TRBV7-3	NA	TRBJ1-6	CASSLNRPGNNSPLHF	TGTGCCAGCAGCTTAAATCGTCCAGGGAATAATTCACCCCTCCACTTT
NA	TRBV5-1	once	TRBJ2-7	CASSRTPGENSYEQYF	TGCGCCAGCAGCCGAACCCCGGGGGAGAACTCCTACGAGCAGTACTTC
NA	TRBV28	once	TRBJ2-7	CASSRRTVSYEQYF	TGTGCCAGCAGCCGACGGACGGTTTCCTACGAGCAGTACTTC
NA	TRBV7-2	NA	TRBJ2-2	CASISSTGELFF	TGTGCCAGCATTTCCTCCACCGGGGAGCTGTTTTTT
NA	TRBV5-6	NA	TRBJ1-1	CASSLDTEAFF	TGTGCCAGCAGCTTGGACACTGAAGCTTTCTTT
NA	TRBV6-5	few	TRBJ1-4	CASSYSGAGEKLFF	TGTGCCAGCAGTTACAGTGGGGCTGGGGAAAAACTGTTTTTT
TRBD1	TRBV19	NA	TRBJ2-7	CASSMDRQGVSEQYF	TGTGCCAGTAGTATGGACAGACAGGGGGTAAGCGAGCAGTACTTC
NA	TRBV7-9	NA	TRBJ2-7	CASSQTPYEQYF	TGTGCCAGCAGTCAAACCCCTTACGAGCAGTACTTC
NA	TRBV20-1	NA	TRBJ1-6	CSASMGRNNSPLHF	TGCAGTGCTAGTATGGGACGGAATAATTCACCCCTCCACTTT
TRBD1	TRBV5-5	NA	TRBJ1-1	CASSAWTGPILNTEAFF	TGTGCCAGCAGCGCCTGGACAGGACCCATTCTGAACACTGAAGCTTTCTTT
NA	TRBV19	NA	TRBJ1-5	CASNEGRSDQPQHF	TGTGCCAGTAACGAGGGACGGTCTGATCAGCCCCAGCATTTT
TRBD2	TRBV27	NA	TRBJ2-2	CASSTIPGLAGGVDTGELFF	TGTGCCAGCAGTACGATACCAGGGCTAGCGGGAGGCGTTGACACCGGGGAGCTGTTTTTT
NA	TRBV24-1	NA	TRBJ2-3	CATSGADGSATDTQYF	TGTGCCACCAGTGGGGCTGACGGGAGTGCTACAGATACGCAGTATTTT
NA	TRBV2	NA	TRBJ1-1	CASSEFKGPRTEAFF	TGTGCCAGCAGTGAATTCAAGGGCCCGAGAACTGAAGCTTTCTTT
TRBD2	TRBV29-1	NA	TRBJ2-1	CSVLAGYNEQFF	TGCAGCGTACTAGCGGGTTACAATGAGCAGTTCTTC
NA	TRBV30	NA	TRBJ2-7	CAWSKGGSSYEQYF	TGTGCCTGGAGTAAGGGGGGCAGCTCCTACGAGCAGTACTTC
NA	TRBV12-3/TRBV12-4	NA	TRBJ2-3	CASSFDSTDTQYF	TGTGCCAGCAGTTTTGACAGCACAGATACGCAGTATTTT
NA	TRBV27	NA	TRBJ2-2	CASSFFQGRTGELFF	TGTGCCAGCAGTTTCTTTCAGGGGCGCACCGGGGAGCTGTTTTTT
NA	TRBV6-5	NA	TRBJ1-2	CASSYSMSGGPNGYTF	TGTGCCAGCAGTTACTCGATGTCGGGCGGGCCCAATGGCTACACCTTC
NA	TRBV28	once	TRBJ1-5	CASSPSSRQDPNQPQHF	TGTGCCAGCAGTCCTTCGAGCCGACAGGATCCGAATCAGCCCCAGCATTTT
TRBD2	TRBV18	few	TRBJ2-1	CASSPRQASGRGEQFF	TGTGCCAGCTCACCACGCCAGGCTAGCGGGAGAGGTGAGCAGTTCTTC
TRBD2	TRBV19	NA	TRBJ2-2	CASSLSGLAVDGELFF	TGTGCCAGTAGTTTATCCGGACTAGCCGTCGACGGGGAGCTGTTTTTT
TRBD1	TRBV7-2	NA	TRBJ1-2	CASSFPGQGSLYTF	TGTGCCAGCAGCTTCCCGGGACAGGGGAGTCTATACACCTTC
TRBD1	TRBV29-1	once	TRBJ1-5	CSVRTGVDQPQHF	TGCAGCGTTAGGACAGGGGTCGATCAGCCCCAGCATTTT
NA	TRBV20-1	few	TRBJ1-1	CSFFRQEAFF	TGCAGTTTTTTCCGGCAAGAAGCTTTCTTT
TRBD1	TRBV11-2	NA	TRBJ1-1	CASSPRTGQTTEAFF	TGTGCCAGCAGCCCCCGGACAGGGCAGACCACTGAAGCTTTCTTT
NA	TRBV6-2/TRBV6-3	NA	TRBJ1-2	CASSRGGPGDSNYGYTF	TGTGCCAGCAGTCGTGGTGGCCCGGGGGACTCGAACTATGGCTACACCTTC
NA	TRBV7-6	NA	TRBJ1-6	CASSLAGGLSSYNSPLHF	TGTGCCAGCAGCTTAGCCGGGGGACTAAGCTCCTATAATTCACCCCTCCACTTT
TRBD1	TRBV7-9	NA	TRBJ1-4	CASTRGQGANEKLFF	TGTGCCAGCACCCGTGGGCAGGGGGCTAATGAAAAACTGTTTTTT
NA	TRBV3-1/TRBV3-2	NA	TRBJ2-7	CASSQDDKSHEQYF	TGTGCCAGCAGCCAAGACGACAAGTCCCACGAGCAGTACTTC
NA	TRBV6-5	once	TRBJ1-1	CASSPPRWATEAFF	TGTGCCAGCAGCCCACCCCGGTGGGCCACTGAAGCTTTCTTT